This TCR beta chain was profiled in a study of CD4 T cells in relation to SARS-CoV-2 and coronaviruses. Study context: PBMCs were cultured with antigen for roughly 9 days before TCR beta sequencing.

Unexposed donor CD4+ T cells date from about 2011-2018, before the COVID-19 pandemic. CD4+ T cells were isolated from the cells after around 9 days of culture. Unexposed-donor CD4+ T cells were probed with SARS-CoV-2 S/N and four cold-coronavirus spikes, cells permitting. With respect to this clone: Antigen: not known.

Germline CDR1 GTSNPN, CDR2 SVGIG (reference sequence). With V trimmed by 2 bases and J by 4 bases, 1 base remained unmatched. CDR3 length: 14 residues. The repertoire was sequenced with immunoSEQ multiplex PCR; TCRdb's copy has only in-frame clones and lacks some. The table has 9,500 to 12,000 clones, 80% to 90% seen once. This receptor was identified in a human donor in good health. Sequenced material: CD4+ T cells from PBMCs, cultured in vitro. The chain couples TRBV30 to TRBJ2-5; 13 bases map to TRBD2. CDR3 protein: CAWSRTSGRETQYF. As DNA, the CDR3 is TGTGCCTGGAGTCGGACTAGCGGGAGAGAGACCCAGTACTTC.